The rows below give T cell receptor beta chains drawn from one sample of a study of T cell responses to AZD1222 COVID-19 vaccine. The data were produced by immunoSEQ multiplex PCR, yet TCRdb's version contains in-frame clones alone and is incomplete. The sample lists about 100,000 clones, about 86% occurring once. The material was peripheral blood, obtained on day 0 of AZD1222 vaccination. The receptors come from an adult in good health. Both conserved end residues are part of each CDR3. A D gene is named only where the DNA matches it firmly. Clone size, where shown, is once, few, many, or a class for clones that have expanded.

j_call | d_call | v_call | clone_size | cdr3_nt | cdr3_aa
TRBJ2-5 | TRBD2 | TRBV12-5 | - | TGTGCTAGTGGTTTTGACAGCGGGGGGCCTTGGACCCAGTACTTC | CASGFDSGGPWTQYF
TRBJ1-6 | - | TRBV4-3 | - | TGCGCCAGCAGCACGTTAGGCCCAAATTCACCCCTCCACTTT | CASSTLGPNSPLHF
TRBJ1-3 | - | TRBV30 | - | TGTGCCTGGAGTACTGGTGGAAACACCATATATTTT | CAWSTGGNTIYF
TRBJ1-1 | - | TRBV2 | - | TGTGCCAGCAGTGACCAGGGAAACACTGAAGCTTTCTTT | CASSDQGNTEAFF
TRBJ2-7 | - | TRBV18 | once | TGTGCCAGCTCGCGAGACACCGGGTCCAGACTGACCTACGAGCAGTACTTC | CASSRDTGSRLTYEQYF
TRBJ2-7 | - | TRBV18 | - | TGTGCCAGCTCTACGGACAATTATGACGAGCAGTACTTC | CASSTDNYDEQYF
TRBJ2-1 | TRBD2 | TRBV5-4 | - | TGTGCCAGCAGCTTGGGGACTAGCGGGAGATTCAATGAGCAGTTCTTC | CASSLGTSGRFNEQFF
TRBJ2-1 | TRBD2 | TRBV25-1 | - | TGTGCCAGCAGTAGCGGGGGGGCCTACAATGAGCAGTTCTTC | CASSSGGAYNEQFF
TRBJ1-2 | - | TRBV5-1 | - | TGCGCCAGCAGCTTGGCCGTCGGAGGGTCTGGCGGCTACACCTTC | CASSLAVGGSGGYTF
TRBJ1-1 | - | TRBV6-5 | - | TGTGCCAGCAGCCCAAGGACTGAAGCTTTCTTT | CASSPRTEAFF
TRBJ2-7 | - | TRBV29-1 | - | TGCAGCGTTGTTGGCGGTTCCTACGAGCAGTACTTC | CSVVGGSYEQYF
TRBJ2-3 | TRBD2 | TRBV10-2 | - | TGCGCCAGCAGTGAACATCTAGCGGCGATCACAGATACGCAGTATTTT | CASSEHLAAITDTQYF
TRBJ1-6 | - | TRBV5-1 | - | TGCGCCAGCAGCTTGTTTATACCGGACTATAATTCACCCCTCCACTTT | CASSLFIPDYNSPLHF
TRBJ1-2 | TRBD1 | TRBV2 | - | TGTGCCAGCTTGACAGGGGCGAACTATGGCTACACCTTC | CASLTGANYGYTF
TRBJ2-7 | - | TRBV12-5 | once | TGTGCTAGTGGTGCCGGGACAAGCCACGAGCAGTACTTC | CASGAGTSHEQYF
TRBJ2-3 | - | TRBV4-2 | once | TGTGCCAGCAGCCAAGTATTGCGAGGGCCTAGCACAGATACGCAGTATTTT | CASSQVLRGPSTDTQYF
TRBJ1-4 | - | TRBV5-1 | - | TGCGCCAGCAGCTCGAACACTGCAACTAATGAAAAACTGTTTTTT | CASSSNTATNEKLFF
TRBJ1-1 | - | TRBV6-1 | - | TGTGCCAGCAGTGAAGCGTCGGGCAGCATGAACACTGAAGCTTTCTTT | CASSEASGSMNTEAFF
TRBJ2-3 | - | TRBV7-2 | - | TGTGCCAGCAGCCCACGGGCGGGACCCACAGATACGCAGTATTTT | CASSPRAGPTDTQYF
TRBJ1-2 | - | TRBV7-9 | once | TGTGCCAGCAGCCCCCAGCTGAACTATGGCTACACCTTC | CASSPQLNYGYTF
TRBJ1-1 | TRBD1 | TRBV2 | - | TGTGCCAGCAGTATATCTAGGACAGGTGGTAACACTGAAGCTTTCTTT | CASSISRTGGNTEAFF
TRBJ1-1 | TRBD1 | TRBV24-1 | - | TGTGCCACCAGTGATCCAAGGACAGGGGATGCGTCTGAAGCTTTCTTT | CATSDPRTGDASEAFF
TRBJ1-2 | - | TRBV7-6 | - | TGTGCCAGCAGCTTAATAGGCGGGGGCGCGGGGGGCTACACCTTC | CASSLIGGGAGGYTF
TRBJ2-7 | - | TRBV5-1 | - | TGCGCCAGCAGCATCCAGGTCGGGGCCTACGAGCAGTACTTC | CASSIQVGAYEQYF
TRBJ2-2 | TRBD1 | TRBV2 | - | TGTGCCAGCAGACGGGACAGGGGGCGCACCGGGGAGCTGTTTTTT | CASRRDRGRTGELFF
TRBJ2-5 | - | TRBV11-2 | once | TGTGCCAGCAGCTTAACCGACCAAGAGACCCAGTACTTC | CASSLTDQETQYF
TRBJ1-6 | - | TRBV27 | - | TGTGCCAGCAGTTTTTCGGGCAGATCTGGTTCACCCCTCCACTTT | CASSFSGRSGSPLHF
TRBJ2-7 | - | TRBV12-5 | - | TGTGCTAGTGGTTTGGTGGAAGGGATCTACGAGCAGTACTTC | CASGLVEGIYEQYF
TRBJ1-1 | - | TRBV12-3/TRBV12-4 | - | TGTGCCAGCAGTCAAGAGACAGCTGAAGCTTTCTTT | CASSQETAEAFF
TRBJ2-2 | - | TRBV6-2/TRBV6-3 | - | TGTGCCAGCAGTTACCATGGGGAGGTCGGGGAGCTGTTTTTT | CASSYHGEVGELFF
TRBJ2-1 | TRBD1 | TRBV5-6 | - | TGTGCCAGCAGCTTGGTGGGACAGGGATACAATGAGCAGTTCTTC | CASSLVGQGYNEQFF
TRBJ2-1 | - | TRBV5-1 | - | TGCGCCAGCAGCCCGGGGAATGAGCAGTTCTTC | CASSPGNEQFF
TRBJ2-1 | TRBD2 | TRBV6-4 | - | TGTGCCAGCAGCGTTAGCGGGGGGGCCGCATCGGATGAGCAGTTCTTC | CASSVSGGAASDEQFF
TRBJ2-3 | - | TRBV10-3 | - | TGTGCCATCAGTGGCGATCGGGGGTTAACAGATACGCAGTATTTT | CAISGDRGLTDTQYF
TRBJ1-5 | - | TRBV6-5 | - | TGTGCCAGCAGGGAGGGGAATCAGCCCCAGCATTTT | CASREGNQPQHF
TRBJ1-3 | - | TRBV15 | few | TGTGCCACCAGCAGAGGTGGGATAAACACCATATATTTT | CATSRGGINTIYF
TRBJ1-5 | - | TRBV2 | - | TGTGCCAGCGGCCGCGGGCCTGGAGGCAATCAGCCCCAGCATTTT | CASGRGPGGNQPQHF
TRBJ2-5 | - | TRBV4-1 | - | TGCGCCAGCAGCCAAGAGATGGGGCGGGAAGAGACCCAGTACTTC | CASSQEMGREETQYF
TRBJ2-1 | TRBD2 | TRBV6-2/TRBV6-3 | - | TGTGCCAGCAGCCTATGGAGCCTAGCTAGCGGGCGCAACAATGAGCAGTTCTTC | CASSLWSLASGRNNEQFF
TRBJ2-3 | TRBD1 | TRBV6-1 | once | TGTGCCAGCACTGAAAGGGGGCTCACAGATACGCAGTATTTT | CASTERGLTDTQYF
TRBJ2-7 | - | TRBV7-2 | - | TGTGCCAGCAGCCCTAGGGGGGGGCGATACGAGCAGTACTTC | CASSPRGGRYEQYF
TRBJ1-5 | - | TRBV30 | - | TGTGCCTGGTCTAGGGACCTTAGCAATCAGCCCCAGCATTTT | CAWSRDLSNQPQHF
TRBJ1-4 | - | TRBV30 | - | TGTGCCTGGAGTCCCGACGTCGTTGCAACTAATGAAAAACTGTTTTTT | CAWSPDVVATNEKLFF
TRBJ2-2 | TRBD1 | TRBV19 | once | TGTGCCAGTAGTGCCGGGACAGGGTGGACCGGGGAGCTGTTTTTT | CASSAGTGWTGELFF
TRBJ1-6 | TRBD1 | TRBV5-1 | - | TGCGCCAGCAGCTTGGAGGGGGCGGGTTCACCCCTCCACTTT | CASSLEGAGSPLHF
TRBJ2-3 | - | TRBV9 | - | TGTGCCAGCAGCGTAGGAGCTACTAGCACAGATACGCAGTATTTT | CASSVGATSTDTQYF
TRBJ1-5 | - | TRBV6-2/TRBV6-3 | - | TGTGCCAGCAGTAAACAGGACCGGCCCCAGCATTTT | CASSKQDRPQHF
TRBJ2-6 | - | TRBV5-1 | - | TGCGCCAGCAGCTCGACAGTGTCAGGGGCCAACGTCCTGACTTTC | CASSSTVSGANVLTF
TRBJ1-1 | - | TRBV24-1 | - | TGTGCCACCAGTGATTTTATCCACTTGAACACTGAAGCTTTCTTT | CATSDFIHLNTEAFF
TRBJ1-5 | - | TRBV21-1 | - | TGTGCCAGCAGCAAAGAGCGAGTTTGTAGCAATCAGCCCCAGCATTTT | CASSKERVCSNQPQHF
TRBJ1-2 | - | TRBV2 | - | TGTGCCAGCAGTGATGACACCTATGGCTACACCTTC | CASSDDTYGYTF
TRBJ1-2 | TRBD1 | TRBV9 | - | TGTGCCAGCAGCGCAACGGTCACCGGGACAGAAAATGGCTACACCTTC | CASSATVTGTENGYTF
TRBJ1-1 | - | TRBV15 | - | TGTGCCACCAGCAGAGATCCCGGGTTGAGCACTGAAGCTTTCTTT | CATSRDPGLSTEAFF